The clone carrying this TCR beta chain was seen more than once but under ten times. These data come from a study of T cells after yellow fever vaccination. The germline V gene has CDR1 LGHDT and CDR2 YNNKEL (reference sequence). CDR3 length: 16 amino acids. The V segment lost 4 bases and the J segment 2 bases; nucleotides outside the gene matches: 4. A 5'RACE template-switching step, the method used to make TCR cDNA, added a universal primer site and UMIs. TCRdb processed the 5' RACE reads anew with MiXCR; each CDR3 protein has one entry. The sample lists about 330,000 distinct CDR3 sequences; about 6.9% were seen once.

This TCR was recovered from a young man who received the YFV17D yellow fever vaccine. The specimen was PBMCs, collected more than 35 days after the first yellow fever vaccination. The chain employs TRBV3-1 and TRBJ2-3; 12 positions match TRBD2. CDR3 loop: CASSPLAGGFTDTQYF. In DNA, the CDR3 is TGTGCCAGCAGCCCACTAGCGGGGGGTTTCACAGATACGCAGTATTTT.